This T cell receptor beta chain was profiled in a study of T cells in Graves' hyperthyroidism and ophthalmopathy. TCR beta CDR3 region amplification was performed from RNA transcripts. First-round RT-PCR with HTBI primers amplified the TCR CDR3 region. TCRdb reprocessed the multiplex PCR reads with MiXCR, giving one entry per CDR3 protein. The sample includes around 340,000 distinct CDR3 sequences, 17% seen only once; the top ten take about a third. With V trimmed by 3 bases and J by 6 bases, 3 bases remained unmatched. The CDR3 is made up of 14 amino acids. Looked up from germline, CDR1 is MDHEN and CDR2 is SYDVKM. This clonotype was counted ten times or more.

The sequencing sample was made of blood. The chain recombines TRBV28 with TRBJ2-2; 8 nucleotides agree with TRBD1. This clonotype was sampled from a woman aged 25-40 years with Graves' hyperthyroidism that later progressed to Graves' ophthalmopathy. The CDR3 DNA follows: TGTGCCAGCAGTTTGACAGGGGAAGCCGGGGAGCTGTTTTTT. Its translation is CASSLTGEAGELFF.